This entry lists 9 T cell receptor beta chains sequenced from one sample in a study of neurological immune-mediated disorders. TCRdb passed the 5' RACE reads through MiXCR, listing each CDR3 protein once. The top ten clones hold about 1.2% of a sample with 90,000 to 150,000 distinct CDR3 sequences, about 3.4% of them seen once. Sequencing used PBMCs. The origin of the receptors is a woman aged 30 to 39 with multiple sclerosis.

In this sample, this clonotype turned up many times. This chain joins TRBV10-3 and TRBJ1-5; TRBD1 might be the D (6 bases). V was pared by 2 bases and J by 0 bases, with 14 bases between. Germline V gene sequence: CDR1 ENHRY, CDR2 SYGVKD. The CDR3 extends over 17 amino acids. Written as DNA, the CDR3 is TGTGCCATCAGTGAGGGAACAGGGATAGGTAGCAATCAGCCCCAGCATTTT. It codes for CAISEGTGIGSNQPQHF.

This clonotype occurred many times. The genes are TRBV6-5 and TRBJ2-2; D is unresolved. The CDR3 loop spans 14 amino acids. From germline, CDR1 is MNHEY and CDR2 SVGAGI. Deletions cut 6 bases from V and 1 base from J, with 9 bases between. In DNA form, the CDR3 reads TGTGCCAGCAGACGGCTAGGGAACACCGGGGAGCTGTTTTTT. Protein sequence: CASRRLGNTGELFF.

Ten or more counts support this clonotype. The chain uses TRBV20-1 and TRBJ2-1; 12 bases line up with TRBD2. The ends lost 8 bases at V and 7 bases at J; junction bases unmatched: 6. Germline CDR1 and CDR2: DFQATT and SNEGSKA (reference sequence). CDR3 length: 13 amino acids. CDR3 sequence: CSQTSGSANEQFF. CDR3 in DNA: TGCAGTCAGACTAGCGGGAGTGCTAATGAGCAGTTCTTC.

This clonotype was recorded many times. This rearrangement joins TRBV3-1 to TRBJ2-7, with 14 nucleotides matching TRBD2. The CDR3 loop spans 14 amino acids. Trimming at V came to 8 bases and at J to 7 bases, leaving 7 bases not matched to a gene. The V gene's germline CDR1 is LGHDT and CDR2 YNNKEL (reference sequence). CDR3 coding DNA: TGTGCCAGCGGGGGACTAGCGGGGGTCAGGGAGCAGTACTTC. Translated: CASGGLAGVREQYF.

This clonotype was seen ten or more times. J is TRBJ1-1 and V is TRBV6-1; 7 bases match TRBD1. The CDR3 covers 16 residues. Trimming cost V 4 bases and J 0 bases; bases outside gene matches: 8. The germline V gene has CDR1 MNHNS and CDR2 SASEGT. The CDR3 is CASSGDRATLNTEAFF. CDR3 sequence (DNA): TGTGCCAGCAGTGGCGACAGGGCAACCTTGAACACTGAAGCTTTCTTT.

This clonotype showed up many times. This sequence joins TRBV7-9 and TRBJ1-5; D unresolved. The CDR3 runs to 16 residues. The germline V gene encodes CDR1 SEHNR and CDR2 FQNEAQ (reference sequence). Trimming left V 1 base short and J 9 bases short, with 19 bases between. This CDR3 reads CASSLVYPKPQWPQHF. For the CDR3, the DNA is TGTGCCAGCAGCTTAGTTTACCCCAAACCCCAATGGCCCCAGCATTTT.

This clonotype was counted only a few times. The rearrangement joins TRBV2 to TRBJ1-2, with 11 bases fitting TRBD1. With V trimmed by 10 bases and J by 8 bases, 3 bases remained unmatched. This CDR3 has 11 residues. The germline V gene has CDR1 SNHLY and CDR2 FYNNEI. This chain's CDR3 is CATGQGAGYTF. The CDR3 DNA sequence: TGTGCCACCGGACAGGGGGCCGGCTACACCTTC.

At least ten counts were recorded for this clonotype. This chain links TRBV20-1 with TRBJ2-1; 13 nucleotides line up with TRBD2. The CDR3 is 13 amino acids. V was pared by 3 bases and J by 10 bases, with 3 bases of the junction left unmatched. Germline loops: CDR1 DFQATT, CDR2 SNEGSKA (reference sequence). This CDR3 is CSARTSGRWEQFF. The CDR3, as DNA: TGCAGTGCTAGGACTAGCGGGAGGTGGGAGCAGTTCTTC.

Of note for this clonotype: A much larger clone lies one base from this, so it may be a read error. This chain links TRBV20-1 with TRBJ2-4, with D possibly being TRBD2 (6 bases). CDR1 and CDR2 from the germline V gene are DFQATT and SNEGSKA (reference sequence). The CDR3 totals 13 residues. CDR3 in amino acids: CSARGEAKKIQYF. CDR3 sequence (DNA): TGCAGTGCTAGGGGGGAGGCCAAAAAAATTCAGTACTTC.